This entry features one T cell receptor beta chain sequence. Amplification used 60 Vbeta primers and 13 Jbeta primers. In the authors' methods: The count from a later analysis was some 81 million unique TCR beta chains, approximately 9.9 million of them shared. The repertoire was sequenced with immunoSEQ multiplex PCR; TCRdb's copy has only in-frame clones and lacks some. D and trimming were read from the DNA, whereas the V and J calls and clone size are those reported in that table. The data show roughly 120,000 clones, around 70% seen once. The data were taken from a study of cytomegalovirus exposure and HLA in healthy donors. Across the study: As an earlier analysis found, about 190 million T cells yielded 90 million to 140 million unique TCR beta sequences.

Healthy bone marrow donors made up the donors. Germline CDR1 and CDR2: SGHRS and YFSETQ. This CDR3 has 15 amino acids. Trimming removed 0 bases from V and 3 bases from J, with 12 bases in between. J is TRBJ1-1 and V is TRBV5-1; tentatively, D is TRBD1 (5 bases). This clonotype originated in a woman between 45 and 65 years old in good health and CMV-seropositive. Sequencing was carried out using PBMCs. The CDR3 protein is CASSLGGARDTEAFF. The CDR3 nucleotides read TGCGCCAGCAGCTTGGGGGGCGCAAGGGACACTGAAGCTTTCTTT.